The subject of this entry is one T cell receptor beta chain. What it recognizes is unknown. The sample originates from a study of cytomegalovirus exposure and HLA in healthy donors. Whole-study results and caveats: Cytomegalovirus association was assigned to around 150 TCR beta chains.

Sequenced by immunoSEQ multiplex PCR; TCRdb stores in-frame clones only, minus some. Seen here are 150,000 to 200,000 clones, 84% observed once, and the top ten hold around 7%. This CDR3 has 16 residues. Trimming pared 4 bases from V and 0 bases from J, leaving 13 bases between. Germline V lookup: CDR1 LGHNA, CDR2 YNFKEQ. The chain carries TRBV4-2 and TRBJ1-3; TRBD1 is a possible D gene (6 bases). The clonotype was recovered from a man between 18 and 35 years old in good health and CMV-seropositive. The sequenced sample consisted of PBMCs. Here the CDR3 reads CASSPRTANSGNTIYF. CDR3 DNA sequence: TGTGCCAGCAGCCCGAGGACAGCCAACTCTGGAAACACCATATATTTT.